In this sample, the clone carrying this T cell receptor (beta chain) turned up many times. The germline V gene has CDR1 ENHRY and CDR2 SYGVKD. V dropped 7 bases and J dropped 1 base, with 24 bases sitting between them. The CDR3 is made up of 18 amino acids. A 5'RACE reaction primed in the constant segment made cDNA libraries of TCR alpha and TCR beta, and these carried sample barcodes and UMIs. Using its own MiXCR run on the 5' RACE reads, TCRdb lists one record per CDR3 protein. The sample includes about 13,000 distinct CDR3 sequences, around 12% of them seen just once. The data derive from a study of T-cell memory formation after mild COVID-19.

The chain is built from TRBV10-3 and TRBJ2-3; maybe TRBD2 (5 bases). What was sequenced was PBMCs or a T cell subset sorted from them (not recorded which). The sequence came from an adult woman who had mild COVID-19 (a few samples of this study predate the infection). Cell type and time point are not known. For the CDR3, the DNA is TGTGCCATCATTGGGCATAGCTCGGTGCGGGTTGGCACAGATACGCAGTATTTT. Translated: CAIIGHSSVRVGTDTQYF.